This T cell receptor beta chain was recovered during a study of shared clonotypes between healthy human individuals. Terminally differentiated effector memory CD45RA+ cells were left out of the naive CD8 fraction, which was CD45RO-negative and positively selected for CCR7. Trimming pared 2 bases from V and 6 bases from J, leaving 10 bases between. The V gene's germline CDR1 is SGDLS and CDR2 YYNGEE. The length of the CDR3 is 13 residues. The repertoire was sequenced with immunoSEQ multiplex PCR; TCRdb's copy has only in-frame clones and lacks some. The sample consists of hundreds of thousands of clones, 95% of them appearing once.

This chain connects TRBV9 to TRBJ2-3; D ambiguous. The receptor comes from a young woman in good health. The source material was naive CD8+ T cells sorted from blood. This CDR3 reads CASSVRPADTQYF. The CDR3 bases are TGTGCCAGCAGCGTTCGGCCAGCTGATACGCAGTATTTT.